This TCR beta chain was documented in a study of blood T cell repertoires in COVID-19. This CDR3 has 15 amino acids. The V end was cut by 2 bases, the J end by 1 base, with 11 bases between. Per the germline V gene, CDR1 is LNHDA and CDR2 is SQIVND (reference sequence). Produced via immunoSEQ multiplex PCR; TCRdb's table is partial and in-frame only. The sample consists of 140,000 to 150,000 clones, about 85% of them appearing once. Input material: peripheral blood. The chain employs TRBV19 and TRBJ1-1; D unresolved. The receptor's source is a human donor with acute or convalescent COVID-19. The donor label of this sample is uncertain. CDR3 nucleotides: TGTGCCAGTAGTATACCCCTGGGAGGGAACACTGAAGCTTTCTTT. The encoded protein is CASSIPLGGNTEAFF.